This T cell receptor beta chain was sequenced for a study of OX40 agonist ivuxolimab in advanced cancers. As concerns this clone: Its antigen remains unidentified.

Method: immunoSEQ multiplex PCR; TCRdb's copy keeps in-frame clones and lacks some. The data hold roughly 20,000 clones, with 70% to 90% observed a single time. Notes on the study in general: Expanded peripheral T cell antigen specificity was not determined.

The V end lost 5 bases, the J end lost 3 bases, and 11 bases lay between the germline ends. The germline gives CDR1 LNHDA, CDR2 SQIVND (reference sequence). The CDR3 has 13 amino acids. This receptor was taken from an adult with an advanced solid tumor such as melanoma, head and neck, liver or kidney cancer. V usage is TRBV19 and J usage is TRBJ2-7, with D perhaps matching TRBD1 (6 bases). The material sequenced was CD4+ or CD8+ T cells sorted from blood, taken in a trial of the OX40 agonist ivuxolimab. This CDR3 reads CASSLTGVYEQYF. Here the CDR3 DNA reads TGTGCCAGTAGTTTGACAGGTGTCTACGAGCAGTACTTC.